A single T cell receptor beta chain is shown here with its context. These data belong to a study of blood T cell repertoires in COVID-19. As for the study in general: Both acute and convalescent COVID-19 samples were obtained from the United States, Italy and Spain. PBMCs, B-cell-depleted T cells, or T cells provided the cDNA or gDNA that made up the material.

Authors' processing steps: Nucleated cell number was recorded as an estimate derived from reference gene primer amplification. The table came from immunoSEQ multiplex PCR; TCRdb's copy has only in-frame clones and leaves some out. V, J and clone size derive from that table, while D and trimming were established from the DNA sequence. The table has tens of thousands of clones, under 90% seen once. From germline, CDR1 is GTSNPN and CDR2 SVGIG (reference sequence). This CDR3 is built from 13 residues. V dropped 0 bases and J dropped 3 bases, with 8 bases sitting between them. The source of this sequence is a man aged 55 to 70 with acute or convalescent COVID-19. V and J are TRBV30 and TRBJ1-2; TRBD1 is a possible D gene (5 bases). The source material was peripheral blood. CDR3 loop: CAWSVAQDYGYTF. The DNA of the CDR3 is TGTGCCTGGAGTGTCGCACAGGACTATGGCTACACCTTC. The variable domain in full, completed from reference TRBV30 and TRBJ1-2, reads SQTIHQWPATLVQPVGSPLSLECTVEGTSNPNLYWYRQAAGRGLQLLFYSVGIGQISSEVPQNLSASRPQDRQFILSSKKLLLSDSGFYLCAWSVAQDYGYTFGSGTRLTVV.